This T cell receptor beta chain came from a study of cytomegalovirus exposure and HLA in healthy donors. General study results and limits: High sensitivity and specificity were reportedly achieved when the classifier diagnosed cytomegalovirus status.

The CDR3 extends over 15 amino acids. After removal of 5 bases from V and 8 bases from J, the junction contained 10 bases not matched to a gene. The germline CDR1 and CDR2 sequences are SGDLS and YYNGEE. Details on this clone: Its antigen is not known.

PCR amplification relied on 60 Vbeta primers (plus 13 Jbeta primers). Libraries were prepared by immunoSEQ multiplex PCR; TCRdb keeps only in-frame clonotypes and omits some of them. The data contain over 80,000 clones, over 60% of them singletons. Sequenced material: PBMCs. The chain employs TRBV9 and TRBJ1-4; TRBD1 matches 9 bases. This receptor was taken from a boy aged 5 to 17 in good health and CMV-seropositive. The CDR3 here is CASSRSGQGKEKLFF. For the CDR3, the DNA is TGTGCCAGCAGTCGTAGCGGACAGGGGAAAGAAAAACTGTTTTTT.